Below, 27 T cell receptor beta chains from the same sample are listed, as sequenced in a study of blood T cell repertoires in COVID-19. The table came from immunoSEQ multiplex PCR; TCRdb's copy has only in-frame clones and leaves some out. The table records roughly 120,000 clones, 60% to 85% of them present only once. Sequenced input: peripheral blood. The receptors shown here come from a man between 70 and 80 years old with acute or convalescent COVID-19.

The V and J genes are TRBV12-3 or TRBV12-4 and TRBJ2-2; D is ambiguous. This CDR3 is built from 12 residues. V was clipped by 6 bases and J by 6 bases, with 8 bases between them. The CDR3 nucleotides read TGTGCCAGCAGCCATCAGGCCGGGGAGCTGTTTTTT. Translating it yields CASSHQAGELFF.

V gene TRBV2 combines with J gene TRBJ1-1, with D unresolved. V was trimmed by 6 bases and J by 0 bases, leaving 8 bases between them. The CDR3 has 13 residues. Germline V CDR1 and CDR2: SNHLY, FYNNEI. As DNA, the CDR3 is TGTGCCAGCAGACAAGACATGAACACTGAAGCTTTCTTT. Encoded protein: CASRQDMNTEAFF.

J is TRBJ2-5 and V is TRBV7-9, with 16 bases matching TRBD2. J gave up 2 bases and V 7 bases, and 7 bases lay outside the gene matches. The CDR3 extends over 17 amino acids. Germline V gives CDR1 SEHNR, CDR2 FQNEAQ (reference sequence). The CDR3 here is CASTLGLAGGIQETQYF. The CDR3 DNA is TGTGCCAGCACCCTGGGACTAGCGGGAGGGATACAAGAGACCCAGTACTTC.

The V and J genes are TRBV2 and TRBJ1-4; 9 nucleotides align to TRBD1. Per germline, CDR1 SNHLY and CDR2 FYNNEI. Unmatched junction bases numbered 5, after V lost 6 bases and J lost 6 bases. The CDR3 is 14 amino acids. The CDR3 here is CASRPGQGDEKLFF. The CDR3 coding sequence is TGTGCCAGCAGGCCGGGACAGGGAGATGAAAAACTGTTTTTT.

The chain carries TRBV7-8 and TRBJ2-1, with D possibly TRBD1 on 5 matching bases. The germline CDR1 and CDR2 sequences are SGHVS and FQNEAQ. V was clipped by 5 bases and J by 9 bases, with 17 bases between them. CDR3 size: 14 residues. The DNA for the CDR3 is TGTGCCAGCAGCATAACACAGGTTAGTAGTGAGCAGTTCTTC. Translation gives CASSITQVSSEQFF.

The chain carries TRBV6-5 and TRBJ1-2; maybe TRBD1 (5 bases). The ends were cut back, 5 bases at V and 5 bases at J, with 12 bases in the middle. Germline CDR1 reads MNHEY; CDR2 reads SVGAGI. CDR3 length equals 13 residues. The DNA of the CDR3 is TGTGCCAGCAGTCCCCGGGACTGGTATGGCTACACCTTC. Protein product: CASSPRDWYGYTF.

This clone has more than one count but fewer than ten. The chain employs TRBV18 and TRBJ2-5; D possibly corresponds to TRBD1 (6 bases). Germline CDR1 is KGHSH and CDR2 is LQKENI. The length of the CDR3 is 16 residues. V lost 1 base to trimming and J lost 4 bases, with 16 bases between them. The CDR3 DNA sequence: TGTGCCAGCTCACCACGCCCCAATACAGGGCTAGAGACCCAGTACTTC. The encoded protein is CASSPRPNTGLETQYF.

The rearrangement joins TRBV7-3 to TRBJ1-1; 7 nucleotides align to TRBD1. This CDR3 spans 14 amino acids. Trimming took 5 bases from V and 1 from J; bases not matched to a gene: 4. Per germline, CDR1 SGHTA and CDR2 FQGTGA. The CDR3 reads CASSPQGTNTEAFF. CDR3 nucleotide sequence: TGTGCCAGCAGCCCACAGGGGACGAACACTGAAGCTTTCTTT.

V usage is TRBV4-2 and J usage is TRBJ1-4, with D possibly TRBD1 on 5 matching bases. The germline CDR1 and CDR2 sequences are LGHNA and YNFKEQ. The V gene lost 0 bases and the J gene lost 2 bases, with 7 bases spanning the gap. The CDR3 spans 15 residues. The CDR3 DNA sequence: TGTGCCAGCAGCCAAGACAGGGTTACTAATGAAAAACTGTTTTTT. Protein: CASSQDRVTNEKLFF.

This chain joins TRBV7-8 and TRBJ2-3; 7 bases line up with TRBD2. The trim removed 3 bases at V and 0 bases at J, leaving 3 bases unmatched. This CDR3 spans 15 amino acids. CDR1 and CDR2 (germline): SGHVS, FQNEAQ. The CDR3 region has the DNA TGTGCCAGCAGCTTTCTAGCGGCTAGCACAGATACGCAGTATTTT. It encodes CASSFLAASTDTQYF.

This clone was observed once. CDR3: CASTSLRGEGRGQETQYF. CDR3 coding DNA: TGTGCCAGCACCTCTCTGAGGGGGGAGGGCCGTGGACAAGAGACCCAGTACTTC. This chain connects TRBV28 to TRBJ2-5, with D possibly being TRBD2 (7 bases). Germline loops: CDR1 MDHEN, CDR2 SYDVKM. The CDR3 contains 18 residues. V lost 7 bases, J lost 2 bases, and 26 bases lay in between.

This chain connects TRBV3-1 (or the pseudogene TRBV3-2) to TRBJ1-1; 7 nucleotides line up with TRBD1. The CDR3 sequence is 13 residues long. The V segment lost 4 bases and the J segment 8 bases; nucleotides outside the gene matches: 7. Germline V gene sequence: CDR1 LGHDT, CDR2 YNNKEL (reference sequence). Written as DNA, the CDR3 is TGTGCCAGCAGCCTCCGGGACAGCACAGAAGCTTTCTTT. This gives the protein CASSLRDSTEAFF.

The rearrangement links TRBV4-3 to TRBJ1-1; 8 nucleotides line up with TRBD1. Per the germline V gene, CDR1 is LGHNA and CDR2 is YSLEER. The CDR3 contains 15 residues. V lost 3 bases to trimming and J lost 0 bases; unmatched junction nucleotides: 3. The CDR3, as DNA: TGCGCCAGCAGCCATGGGGACAGGATGAACACTGAAGCTTTCTTT. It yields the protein CASSHGDRMNTEAFF.

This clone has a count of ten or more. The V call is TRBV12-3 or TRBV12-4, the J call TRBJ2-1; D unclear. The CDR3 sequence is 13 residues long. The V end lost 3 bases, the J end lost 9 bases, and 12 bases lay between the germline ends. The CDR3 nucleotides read TGTGCCAGCAGTTTTAGCCAGACCAGTGAGCAGTTCTTC. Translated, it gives CASSFSQTSEQFF.

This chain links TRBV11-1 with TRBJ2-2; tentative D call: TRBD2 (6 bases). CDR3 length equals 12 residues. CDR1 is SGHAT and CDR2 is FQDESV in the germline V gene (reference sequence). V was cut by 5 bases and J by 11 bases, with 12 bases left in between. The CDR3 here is CASSPPSAELFF. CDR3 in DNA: TGTGCCAGCAGCCCCCCTAGCGCCGAGCTGTTTTTT.

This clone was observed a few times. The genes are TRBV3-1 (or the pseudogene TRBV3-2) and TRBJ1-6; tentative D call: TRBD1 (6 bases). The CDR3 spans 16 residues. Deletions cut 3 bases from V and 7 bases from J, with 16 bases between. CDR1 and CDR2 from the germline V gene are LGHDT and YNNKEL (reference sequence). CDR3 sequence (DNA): TGTGCCAGCAGCCAGGGGGACAACCGGGGAAATTCACCCCTCCACTTT. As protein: CASSQGDNRGNSPLHF.

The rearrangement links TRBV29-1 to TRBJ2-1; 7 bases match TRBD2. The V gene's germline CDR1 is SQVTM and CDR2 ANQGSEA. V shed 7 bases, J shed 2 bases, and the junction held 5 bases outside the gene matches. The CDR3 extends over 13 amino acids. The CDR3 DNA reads TGCAGCGGGGCGGGAGTTACCTACAATGAGCAGTTCTTC. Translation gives CSGAGVTYNEQFF.

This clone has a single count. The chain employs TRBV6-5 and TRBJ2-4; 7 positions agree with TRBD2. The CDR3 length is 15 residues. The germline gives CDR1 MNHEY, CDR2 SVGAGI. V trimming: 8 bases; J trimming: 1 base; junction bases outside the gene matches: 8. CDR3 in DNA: TGTGCCAGCTCCCTGGGGGGGTCGGCCAAAAACATTCAGTACTTC. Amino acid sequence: CASSLGGSAKNIQYF.

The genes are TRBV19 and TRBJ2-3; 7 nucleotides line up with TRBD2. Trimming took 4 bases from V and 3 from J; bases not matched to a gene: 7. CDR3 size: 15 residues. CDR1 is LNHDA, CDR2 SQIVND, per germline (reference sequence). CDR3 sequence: CASSTAGVGTDTQYF. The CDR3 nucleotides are TGTGCCAGTAGTACGGCGGGAGTAGGTACAGATACGCAGTATTTT.

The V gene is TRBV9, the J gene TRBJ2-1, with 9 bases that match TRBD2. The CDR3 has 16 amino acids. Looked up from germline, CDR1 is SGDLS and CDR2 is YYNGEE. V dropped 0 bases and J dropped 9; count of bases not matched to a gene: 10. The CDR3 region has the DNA TGTGCCAGCAGCGTAGGTTGGGCGGGGGGGCCAGTTGAGCAGTTCTTC. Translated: CASSVGWAGGPVEQFF.

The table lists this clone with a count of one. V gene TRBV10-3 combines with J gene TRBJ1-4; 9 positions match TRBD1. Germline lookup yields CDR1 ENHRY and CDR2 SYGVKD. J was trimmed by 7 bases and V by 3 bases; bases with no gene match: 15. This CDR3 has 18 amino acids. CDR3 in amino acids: CAISESQRGTGTFEKLFF. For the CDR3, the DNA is TGTGCCATCAGTGAAAGTCAGCGGGGGACAGGGACGTTTGAAAAACTGTTTTTT.

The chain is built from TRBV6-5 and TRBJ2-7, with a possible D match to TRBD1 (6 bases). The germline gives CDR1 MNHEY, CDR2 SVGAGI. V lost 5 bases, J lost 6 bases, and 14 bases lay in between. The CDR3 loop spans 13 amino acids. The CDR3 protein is CASSQTTGSEQYF. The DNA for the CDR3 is TGTGCCAGCAGTCAAACGACAGGTTCCGAGCAGTACTTC.

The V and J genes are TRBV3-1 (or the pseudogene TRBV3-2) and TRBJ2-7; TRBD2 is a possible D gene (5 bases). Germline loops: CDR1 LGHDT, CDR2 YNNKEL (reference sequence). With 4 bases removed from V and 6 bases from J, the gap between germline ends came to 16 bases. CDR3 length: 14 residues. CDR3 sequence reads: CASSPLGRVGEQYF. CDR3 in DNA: TGTGCCAGCAGCCCCCTCGGGCGGGTTGGCGAGCAGTACTTC.

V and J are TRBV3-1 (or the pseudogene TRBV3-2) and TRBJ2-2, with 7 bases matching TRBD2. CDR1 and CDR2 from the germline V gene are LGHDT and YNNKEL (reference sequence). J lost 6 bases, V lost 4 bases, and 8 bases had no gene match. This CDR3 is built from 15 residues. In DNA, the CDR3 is TGTGCCAGCAGCCGCGGGACGGCGGGGGCCGGGGAGCTGTTTTTT. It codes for CASSRGTAGAGELFF.

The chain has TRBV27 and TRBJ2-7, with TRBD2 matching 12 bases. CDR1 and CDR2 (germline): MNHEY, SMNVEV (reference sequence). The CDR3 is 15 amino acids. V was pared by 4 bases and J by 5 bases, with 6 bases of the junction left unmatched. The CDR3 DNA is TGTGCCAGCAGTTCCTTGACTAGCGGGAGCGACGAGCAGTACTTC. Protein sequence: CASSSLTSGSDEQYF.

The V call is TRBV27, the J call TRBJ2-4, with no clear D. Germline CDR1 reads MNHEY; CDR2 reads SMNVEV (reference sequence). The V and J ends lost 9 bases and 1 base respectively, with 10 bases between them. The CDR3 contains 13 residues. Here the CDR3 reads CASSMGAKNIQYF. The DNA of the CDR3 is TGTGCCAGTAGCATGGGTGCCAAAAACATTCAGTACTTC.

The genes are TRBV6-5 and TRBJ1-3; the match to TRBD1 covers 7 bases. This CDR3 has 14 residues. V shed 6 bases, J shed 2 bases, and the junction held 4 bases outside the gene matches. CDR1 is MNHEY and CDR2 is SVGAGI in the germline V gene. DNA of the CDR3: TGTGCCAGCAGCCCACAGGGGACTGGAAACACCATATATTTT. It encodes CASSPQGTGNTIYF.